The present TCR beta chain was sequenced within a study of T cell changes during pregnancy in multiple sclerosis. CDR3 length: 14 amino acids. CDR1 and CDR2 from the germline V gene are SGHNT and YENEEA. J was trimmed by 5 bases and V by 5 bases; bases with no gene match: 8. TCRdb keeps only in-frame clones here, not all; method: immunoSEQ multiplex PCR. The repertoire has 45,000 to 55,000 clones, nearly 95% of them found once; the top ten carry more than 0.85%. The clonotype comes from a female donor with multiple sclerosis, enrolled in a pregnancy study. This specimen was peripheral blood, taken after pregnancy. V gene TRBV11-3 combines with J gene TRBJ2-5; 7 nucleotides align to TRBD1. DNA of the CDR3: TGTGCCAGCAGCCGGGCCGGGACAGTTGAGACCCAGTACTTC. Its protein is CASSRAGTVETQYF.